This T cell receptor beta chain was captured in a study of blood T cell repertoires in COVID-19. Study at large: Some COVID-19 samples were acute and others convalescent; all came from the United States, Italy and Spain. T cells, B-cell-depleted T cells, or PBMCs supplied cDNA or gDNA.

The CDR3 has 14 amino acids. The ends were cut back, 6 bases at V and 3 bases at J, with 14 bases in the middle. Germline V gene data show CDR1 as MNHEY and CDR2 as SMNVEV (reference sequence). The repertoire was sequenced with immunoSEQ multiplex PCR; TCRdb's copy has only in-frame clones and lacks some. The sample has 60,000 to 75,000 clones; roughly 88% are singletons. The receptor comes from a man aged 25-45 years with acute or convalescent COVID-19. The rearrangement uses TRBV27 and TRBJ1-1; D is possibly TRBD1 (5 bases). The sequenced sample consisted of peripheral blood. In DNA form, the CDR3 reads TGTGCCAGCAGCACTGGGGGGTTTGACACTGAAGCTTTCTTT. Translation: CASSTGGFDTEAFF.